The text below deals with one T cell receptor beta chain. Produced via immunoSEQ multiplex PCR; TCRdb's table is partial and in-frame only. This table has 540,000 or so clones, 75% to 85% appearing once. The data were obtained in a study of shared T cell receptors in the human thymus. Germline loops: CDR1 SGHVS, CDR2 FQNEAQ. CDR3 length equals 14 residues. The ends lost 5 bases at V and 5 bases at J; junction bases unmatched: 5. The same sample was also studied in work on human thymus T cells. From that paper: All donors were healthy Finnish infants who were undergoing corrective surgery to treat congenital heart defects. Corrective cardiac surgery supplied the resected thymus tissue. Blood and thymic repertoires both appeared biased in V and J gene usage. Related research has reported that thymic repertoires overlap highly among unrelated individuals.

The chain couples TRBV7-8 to TRBJ2-1, with 8 positions matching TRBD1. This TCR derives from a boy less than two years old with a congenital heart defect. Sequencing was performed on thymocytes. CDR3: CASSLPTGDNEQFF. The CDR3 DNA reads TGTGCCAGCAGCCTCCCGACAGGGGACAATGAGCAGTTCTTC. The complete variable domain, with remaining parts taken from reference TRBV7-8 and TRBJ2-1, reads GAGVSQSPRYKVAKRGQDVALRCDPISGHVSLFWYQQALGQGPEFLTYFQNEAQLDKSGLPSDRFFAERPEGSVSTLKIQRTQQEDSAVYLCASSLPTGDNEQFFGPGTRLTVL.